This record covers a single T cell receptor (beta chain). Which antigen it targets is not known. No per-base quality is available; no much larger clone lies one base away. These data come from a study of blood T cell repertoires in COVID-19 (dated by TCRdb to 2020 to 2021). The study in broad terms: Collaborator samples came from the United States, Italy and Spain and covered acute and convalescent phases of COVID-19. The material from the prospective study consisted of cDNA or gDNA derived from T cells, B-cell-depleted T cells, or PBMCs. Subjects who had been exposed to COVID-19, were actively infected with it, or had recovered from it provided the deeply sampled blood TCRbeta repertoires that made up the dataset. A freely available public database, intended as a resource for researchers studying the immune response to SARS-CoV-2, is where the repertoires were released. Samples came from the ongoing ImmuneRACE study (first 160 participants) plus 1,254 subjects from 6 global collaborators. Sample metadata almost always included a de-identified subject ID, COVID-19 status, age in years and sex. HLA class I and class II types, where available, came from metadata supplied by the sample provider rather than from assay-based typing. Here is what the overall study found, with its caveats: The quantity of clinical and demographic metadata differed by source and by participant and was supplied without curation.

Based on the germline V gene, the CDR1 and CDR2 sequences are SQVTM and ANQGSEA. V lost 2 bases and J lost 7 bases, and the count of bases not matched to a germline gene is 4. The CDR3 starts with the cysteine, ends with the phenylalanine, and has 14 residues. Only CDR3 DNA is held: 42 bases, read in frame from base 1. Collaborating institutions collected whole blood in K2EDTA tubes following their own protocols. Collaborator samples were shipped for TCRbeta analysis as frozen whole blood, isolated PBMCs, or DNA extracted from either sample type. TCRbeta CDR3 regions were amplified from genomic DNA using the immunoSEQ Assay, a bias-controlled multiplex PCR. The paper's data handling went like this. Within the assay, amplification of reference gene primers was used to estimate how many nucleated cells each sample contained. Sequence reads were collapsed and filtered to measure the absolute abundance of every unique TCRbeta CDR3 rearrangement. For each sample, productive Simpson clonality was calculated as the square root of Simpson's diversity index over productive rearrangements. This is the immuneACCESS table as TCRdb keeps it, with only in-frame sequences that have V and J called. A part of the clones is gone; compared with another copy, unresolved V genes explain less than half, and the rest is unexplained. Clone size and the V and J calls come from that table; the DNA yielded D and trimming. The sample has about 210,000 clones on record, approximately 89% of them singletons. The ten largest clones capture roughly 5% of the sample.

The sample consisted of peripheral blood. Recombination joined TRBV29-1 with TRBJ1-4; the junction holds 10 bases that match TRBD1. The clonotype comes from a woman aged 40-49 years with acute or convalescent COVID-19. At the DNA level, the sequence is TGCAGCGTTGAATTGACAGGGGGCTTTGAAAAACTGTTTTTT. Its protein reads: CSVELTGGFEKLFF.